A selection of T cell receptor beta chains follows, all from one sample in a study of cytomegalovirus exposure and HLA in healthy donors. The assay was immunoSEQ multiplex PCR, and TCRdb's table has in-frame clones only and misses some. The sample gives roughly 60,000 clones, approximately 96% of which show up once; approximately 1% is in the top ten. The sample was PBMCs. Receptors were obtained from a man younger than 30 in good health and CMV-seronegative. The CDR3 runs from the conserved cysteine through the conserved F or W. Fields, in order: clone size, D gene, V gene, J gene, CDR3 protein, CDR3 DNA. D genes are given only for firm matches. Size values are once, few and many counts, or a class for expanded clones, and some rows have none.

clone_size: -
d_call: TRBD2
v_call: TRBV2
j_call: TRBJ2-2
cdr3_aa: CASSEGFSGRTGELFF
cdr3_nt: TGTGCCAGCAGTGAAGGGTTTAGCGGGAGGACCGGGGAGCTGTTTTTT

clone_size: -
d_call: TRBD1
v_call: TRBV5-1
j_call: TRBJ2-5
cdr3_aa: CASSFSGQGETQYF
cdr3_nt: TGCGCCAGCAGCTTCAGCGGACAGGGGGAGACCCAGTACTTC

clone_size: -
d_call: TRBD2
v_call: TRBV29-1
j_call: TRBJ2-7
cdr3_aa: CSASSGRSYEQYF
cdr3_nt: TGCAGCGCGTCTAGCGGGAGATCCTACGAGCAGTACTTC

clone_size: -
d_call: -
v_call: TRBV4-3
j_call: TRBJ1-4
cdr3_aa: CASSQEARANAGKLFF
cdr3_nt: TGCGCCAGCAGCCAAGAAGCCAGGGCAAATGCCGGAAAACTGTTTTTT

clone_size: -
d_call: -
v_call: TRBV14
j_call: TRBJ1-6
cdr3_aa: CASSQDRSSSPLHF
cdr3_nt: TGTGCCAGCAGCCAAGACAGGTCAAGTTCACCCCTCCACTTT

clone_size: once
d_call: -
v_call: TRBV7-2
j_call: TRBJ1-4
cdr3_aa: CASSFPGVREKLFF
cdr3_nt: TGTGCCAGCAGCTTCCCAGGGGTTAGAGAAAAACTGTTTTTT

clone_size: -
d_call: -
v_call: TRBV10-3
j_call: TRBJ1-2
cdr3_aa: CATRDGVDGYTF
cdr3_nt: TGTGCCACCAGGGACGGGGTAGATGGCTACACCTTC

clone_size: -
d_call: -
v_call: TRBV11-2
j_call: TRBJ2-5
cdr3_aa: CASSLDGIGTPGEETQYF
cdr3_nt: TGTGCCAGCAGCTTAGATGGAATCGGGACTCCTGGAGAAGAGACCCAGTACTTC

clone_size: -
d_call: -
v_call: TRBV9
j_call: TRBJ1-1
cdr3_aa: CASSMGHNTEAFF
cdr3_nt: TGTGCCAGCAGCATGGGGCATAACACTGAAGCTTTCTTT

clone_size: -
d_call: TRBD1
v_call: TRBV15
j_call: TRBJ2-2
cdr3_aa: CATSRDFTGGNTGELFF
cdr3_nt: TGTGCCACCAGCAGAGATTTTACAGGGGGGAACACCGGGGAGCTGTTTTTT

clone_size: -
d_call: -
v_call: TRBV5-5
j_call: TRBJ2-3
cdr3_aa: CASSRTPDTQYF
cdr3_nt: TGTGCCAGCAGCCGGACACCAGATACGCAGTATTTT

clone_size: -
d_call: -
v_call: TRBV5-4
j_call: TRBJ2-2
cdr3_aa: CASSSVLAGELFF
cdr3_nt: TGTGCCAGCAGTTCAGTCCTAGCCGGGGAGCTGTTTTTT

clone_size: -
d_call: -
v_call: TRBV29-1
j_call: TRBJ2-7
cdr3_aa: CSVLDSYEQYF
cdr3_nt: TGCAGCGTACTGGACAGCTACGAGCAGTACTTC

clone_size: -
d_call: TRBD1
v_call: TRBV7-2
j_call: TRBJ1-5
cdr3_aa: CASSLGQGTLQPQHF
cdr3_nt: TGTGCCAGCAGCTTAGGACAGGGTACCCTTCAGCCCCAGCATTTT

clone_size: -
d_call: TRBD2
v_call: TRBV29-1
j_call: TRBJ2-7
cdr3_aa: CSVESAGVFDEQYF
cdr3_nt: TGCAGCGTTGAATCAGCGGGAGTCTTCGACGAGCAGTACTTC

clone_size: once
d_call: TRBD2
v_call: TRBV7-2
j_call: TRBJ2-1
cdr3_aa: CASSRRLARSEQFF
cdr3_nt: TGTGCCAGCAGCAGGAGACTAGCGAGGAGTGAGCAGTTCTTC

clone_size: once
d_call: TRBD1
v_call: TRBV6-5
j_call: TRBJ2-7
cdr3_aa: CASEERQGYEQYF
cdr3_nt: TGTGCCAGCGAAGAACGACAGGGTTACGAACAGTACTTC

clone_size: -
d_call: TRBD2
v_call: TRBV29-1
j_call: TRBJ2-1
cdr3_aa: CSVEGGRGLAGYNEQFF
cdr3_nt: TGCAGCGTTGAGGGTGGTAGGGGACTAGCGGGGTACAATGAGCAGTTCTTC

clone_size: once
d_call: -
v_call: TRBV7-6
j_call: TRBJ1-4
cdr3_aa: CASQAGRKPNEKLFF
cdr3_nt: TGTGCCAGCCAGGCAGGGAGGAAGCCTAATGAAAAACTGTTTTTT

clone_size: -
d_call: -
v_call: TRBV5-4
j_call: TRBJ2-7
cdr3_aa: CASSDKQGQSSYEQYF
cdr3_nt: TGTGCCAGCAGCGATAAACAGGGCCAAAGCTCCTACGAGCAGTACTTC

clone_size: -
d_call: -
v_call: TRBV28
j_call: TRBJ2-1
cdr3_aa: CASSPLVQRKANEQFF
cdr3_nt: TGTGCCAGCAGTCCGCTGGTCCAGCGGAAAGCCAATGAGCAGTTCTTC

clone_size: -
d_call: TRBD1
v_call: TRBV7-9
j_call: TRBJ1-3
cdr3_aa: CASIPQGADTIYF
cdr3_nt: TGTGCCAGCATCCCGCAGGGGGCGGACACCATATATTTT

clone_size: -
d_call: TRBD1
v_call: TRBV11-2
j_call: TRBJ2-4
cdr3_aa: CASSLILGGIKNIQYF
cdr3_nt: TGTGCCAGCAGCTTAATCCTAGGGGGCATCAAAAACATTCAGTACTTC

clone_size: -
d_call: -
v_call: TRBV9
j_call: TRBJ2-1
cdr3_aa: CASSPGLVYNEQFF
cdr3_nt: TGTGCCAGCAGCCCAGGACTTGTATACAATGAGCAGTTCTTC

clone_size: -
d_call: TRBD2
v_call: TRBV6-5
j_call: TRBJ2-7
cdr3_aa: CASSLSGTSIYEQYF
cdr3_nt: TGTGCCAGCAGTCTCTCCGGGACTAGCATCTACGAGCAGTACTTC

clone_size: -
d_call: -
v_call: TRBV6-5
j_call: TRBJ2-3
cdr3_aa: CASSYAQGFTDTQYF
cdr3_nt: TGTGCCAGCAGTTACGCCCAGGGTTTCACAGATACGCAGTATTTT

clone_size: -
d_call: -
v_call: TRBV4-3
j_call: TRBJ1-4
cdr3_aa: CASSQDRGRRNEKLFF
cdr3_nt: TGCGCCAGCAGCCAAGATCGTGGCAGGAGGAATGAAAAACTGTTTTTT

clone_size: -
d_call: TRBD1
v_call: TRBV27
j_call: TRBJ2-1
cdr3_aa: CASSLSGRGLDEQFF
cdr3_nt: TGTGCCAGCAGTTTATCGGGCAGGGGGCTCGATGAGCAGTTCTTC

clone_size: once
d_call: -
v_call: TRBV7-7
j_call: TRBJ2-5
cdr3_aa: CASSQDSQETQYF
cdr3_nt: TGTGCTAGCAGTCAGGACAGTCAAGAGACCCAGTACTTC

clone_size: -
d_call: -
v_call: TRBV7-9
j_call: TRBJ2-1
cdr3_aa: CASSLGAGSTYNEQFF
cdr3_nt: TGTGCCAGCAGCTTAGGGGCAGGGTCTACCTACAATGAGCAGTTCTTC

clone_size: -
d_call: TRBD2
v_call: TRBV5-1
j_call: TRBJ2-3
cdr3_aa: CASSPGTSGSTDTQYF
cdr3_nt: TGCGCCAGCAGCCCGGGGACTAGCGGGAGCACAGATACGCAGTATTTT

clone_size: -
d_call: -
v_call: TRBV4-1
j_call: TRBJ1-1
cdr3_aa: CASSQHGKEAFF
cdr3_nt: TGCGCCAGCAGCCAGCATGGCAAAGAAGCTTTCTTT

clone_size: -
d_call: -
v_call: TRBV27
j_call: TRBJ1-5
cdr3_aa: CASSQGGEYQPQHF
cdr3_nt: TGTGCCAGTAGCCAAGGGGGGGAGTATCAGCCCCAGCATTTT

clone_size: -
d_call: -
v_call: TRBV14
j_call: TRBJ2-2
cdr3_aa: CASSSQGNTGELFF
cdr3_nt: TGTGCCAGCAGCTCACAGGGGAACACCGGGGAGCTGTTTTTT

clone_size: -
d_call: -
v_call: TRBV27
j_call: TRBJ2-2
cdr3_aa: CASSFGETGELFF
cdr3_nt: TGTGCCAGCAGTTTCGGGGAAACCGGGGAGCTGTTTTTT